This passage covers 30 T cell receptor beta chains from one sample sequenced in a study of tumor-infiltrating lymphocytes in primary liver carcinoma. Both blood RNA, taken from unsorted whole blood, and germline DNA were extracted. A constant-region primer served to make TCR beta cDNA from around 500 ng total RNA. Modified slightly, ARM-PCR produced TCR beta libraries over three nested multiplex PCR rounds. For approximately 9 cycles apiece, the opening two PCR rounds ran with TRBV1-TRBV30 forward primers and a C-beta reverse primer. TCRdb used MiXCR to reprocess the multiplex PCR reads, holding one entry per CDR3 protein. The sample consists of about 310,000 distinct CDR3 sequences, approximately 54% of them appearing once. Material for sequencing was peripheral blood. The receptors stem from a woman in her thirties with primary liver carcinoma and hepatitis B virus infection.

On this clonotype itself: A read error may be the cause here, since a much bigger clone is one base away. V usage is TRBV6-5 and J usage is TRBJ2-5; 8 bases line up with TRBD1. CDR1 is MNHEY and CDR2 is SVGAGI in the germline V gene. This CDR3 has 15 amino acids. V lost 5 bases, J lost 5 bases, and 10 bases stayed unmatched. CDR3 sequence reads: CASSASLDRVETQYF. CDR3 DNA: TGTGCCAGCAGTGCGAGCCTGGACAGGGTTGAGACCCAGTACTTC.

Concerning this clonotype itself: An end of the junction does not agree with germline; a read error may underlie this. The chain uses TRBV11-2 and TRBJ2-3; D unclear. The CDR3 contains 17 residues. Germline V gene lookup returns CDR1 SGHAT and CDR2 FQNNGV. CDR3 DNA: TGTGCCAGCAGCTTAGTAGGATGCGGAGACCGCACAGATACGCAGTACTTT. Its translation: CASSLVGCGDRTDTQYF.

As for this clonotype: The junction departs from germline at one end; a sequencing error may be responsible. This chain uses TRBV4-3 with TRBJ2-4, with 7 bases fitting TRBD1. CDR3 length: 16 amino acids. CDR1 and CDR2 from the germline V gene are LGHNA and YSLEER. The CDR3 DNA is TGCGCCAACAGCCAGGGACAGCAAGGGGCCAAAAAGATTCAGTACTTC. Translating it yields CANSQGQQGAKKIQYF.

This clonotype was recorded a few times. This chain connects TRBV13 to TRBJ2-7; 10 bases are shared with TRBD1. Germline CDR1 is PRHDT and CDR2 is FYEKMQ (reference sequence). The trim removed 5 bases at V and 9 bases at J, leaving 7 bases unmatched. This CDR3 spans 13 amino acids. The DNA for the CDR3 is TGTGCCAGCAGCCTCCGGGACAGGGGACCGCAGTACTTC. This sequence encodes CASSLRDRGPQYF.

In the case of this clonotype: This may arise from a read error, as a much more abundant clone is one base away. CDR3 protein: CASTYRGTEAFF. Here the CDR3 DNA reads TGCGCCAGCACCTACAGGGGCACTGAAGCTTTCTTT. The J gene is TRBJ1-1, the V gene TRBV4-1; 7 bases map to TRBD1. J lost 4 bases, V lost 7 bases, and 3 bases had no gene match. The CDR3 is made up of 12 amino acids. Germline CDR1 is MGHRA and CDR2 is YSYEKL.

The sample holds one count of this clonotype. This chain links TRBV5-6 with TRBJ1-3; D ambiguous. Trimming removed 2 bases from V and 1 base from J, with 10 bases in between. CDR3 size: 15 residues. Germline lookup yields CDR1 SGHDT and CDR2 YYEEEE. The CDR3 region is CASSLLSASGNTIYF. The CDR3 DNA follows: TGTGCCAGCAGCTTATTAAGCGCTTCTGGAAACACCATATATTTT.

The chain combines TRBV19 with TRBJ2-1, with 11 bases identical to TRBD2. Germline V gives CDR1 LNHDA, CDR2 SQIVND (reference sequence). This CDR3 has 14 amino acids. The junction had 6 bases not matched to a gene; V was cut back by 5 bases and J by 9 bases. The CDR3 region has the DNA TGTGCCAGTAGTCCGACTAGCGGGACTGGTGAGCAGTTCTTC. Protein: CASSPTSGTGEQFF.

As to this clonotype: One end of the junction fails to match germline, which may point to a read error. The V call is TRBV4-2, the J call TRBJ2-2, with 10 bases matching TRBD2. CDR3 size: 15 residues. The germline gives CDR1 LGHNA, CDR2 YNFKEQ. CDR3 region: CARSHLAGVGGELFF. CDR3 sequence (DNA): TGTGCCAGGAGCCATCTAGCGGGAGTGGGCGGGGAGCTGTTTTTT.

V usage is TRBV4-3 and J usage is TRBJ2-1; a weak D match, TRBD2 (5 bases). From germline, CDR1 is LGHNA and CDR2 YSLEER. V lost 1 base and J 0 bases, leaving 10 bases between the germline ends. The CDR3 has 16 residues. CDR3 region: CASSQGEGNSYNEQFF. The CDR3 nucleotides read TGCGCCAGCAGCCAAGGTGAGGGAAACTCCTACAATGAGCAGTTCTTC.

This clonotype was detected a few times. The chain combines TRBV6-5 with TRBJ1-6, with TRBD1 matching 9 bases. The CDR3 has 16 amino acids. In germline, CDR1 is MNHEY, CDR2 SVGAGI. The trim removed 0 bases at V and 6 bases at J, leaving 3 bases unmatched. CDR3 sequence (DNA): TGTGCCAGCAGTTACTCCGGGACAGGGAGTAATTCACCCCTCCACTTT. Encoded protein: CASSYSGTGSNSPLHF.

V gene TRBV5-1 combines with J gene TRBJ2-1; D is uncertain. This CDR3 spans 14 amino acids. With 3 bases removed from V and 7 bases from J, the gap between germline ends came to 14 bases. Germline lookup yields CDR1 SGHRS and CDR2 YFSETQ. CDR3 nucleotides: TGCGCCAGCAGCTATGGGATTTTTGGTAATGAGCAGTTCTTC. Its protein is CASSYGIFGNEQFF.

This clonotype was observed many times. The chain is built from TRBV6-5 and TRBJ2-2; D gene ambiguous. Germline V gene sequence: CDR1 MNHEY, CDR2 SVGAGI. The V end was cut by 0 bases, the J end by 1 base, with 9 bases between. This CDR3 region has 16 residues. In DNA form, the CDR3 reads TGTGCCAGCAGTTACTCCCGCCTCCGGAACACCGGGGAGCTGTTTTTT. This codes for CASSYSRLRNTGELFF.

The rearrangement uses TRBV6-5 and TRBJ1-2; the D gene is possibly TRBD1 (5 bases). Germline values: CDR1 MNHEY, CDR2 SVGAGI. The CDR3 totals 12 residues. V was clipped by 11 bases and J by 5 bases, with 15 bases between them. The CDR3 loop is CAGRAKGYGYTF. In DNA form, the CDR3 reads TGTGCCGGCCGTGCGAAGGGGTATGGCTACACCTTC.

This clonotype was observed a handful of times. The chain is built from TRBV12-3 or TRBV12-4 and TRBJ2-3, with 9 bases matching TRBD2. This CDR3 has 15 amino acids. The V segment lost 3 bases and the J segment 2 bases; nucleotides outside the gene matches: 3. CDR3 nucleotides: TGTGCCAGCAGTTTGACTAGCGGATCCACAGATACGCAGTATTTT. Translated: CASSLTSGSTDTQYF.

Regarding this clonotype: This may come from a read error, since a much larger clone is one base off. CDR3 residues: CASRPTGGRPEAVF. CDR3 DNA sequence: TGTGCCAGCAGGCCGACAGGGGGAAGGCCTGAAGCTGTCTTT. The rearrangement joins TRBV12-3 or TRBV12-4 to TRBJ1-1, with 9 bases that match TRBD1. CDR3 length: 14 amino acids.

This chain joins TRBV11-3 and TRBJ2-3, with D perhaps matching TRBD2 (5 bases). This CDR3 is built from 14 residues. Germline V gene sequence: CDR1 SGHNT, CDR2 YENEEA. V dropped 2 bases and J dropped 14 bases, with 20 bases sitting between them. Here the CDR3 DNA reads TGTGCCAGCAGCTTATCCGGACTCATAGATACGTGGTATTTT. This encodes CASSLSGLIDTWYF. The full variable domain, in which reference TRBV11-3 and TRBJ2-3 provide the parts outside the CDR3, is EAGVVQSPRYKIIEKKQPVAFWCNPISGHNTLYWYLQNLGQGPELLIRYENEEAVDDSQLPKDRFSAERLKGVDSTLKIQPAELGDSAVYLCASSLSGLIDTWYFGPGTRLTVL.

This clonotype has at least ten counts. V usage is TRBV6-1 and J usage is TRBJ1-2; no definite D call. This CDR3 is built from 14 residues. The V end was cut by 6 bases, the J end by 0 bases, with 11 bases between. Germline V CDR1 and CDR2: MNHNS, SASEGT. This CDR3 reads CASRAGGSNYGYTF. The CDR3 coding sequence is TGTGCCAGCAGAGCCGGTGGGTCTAACTATGGCTACACCTTC.

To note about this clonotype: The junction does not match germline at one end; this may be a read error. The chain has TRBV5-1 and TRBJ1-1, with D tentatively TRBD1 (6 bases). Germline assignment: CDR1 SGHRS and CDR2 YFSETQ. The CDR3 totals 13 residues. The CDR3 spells CASRRGMSTEASF. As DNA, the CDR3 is TGCGCCAGCAGAAGGGGGATGAGCACTGAAGCTTCCTTT.

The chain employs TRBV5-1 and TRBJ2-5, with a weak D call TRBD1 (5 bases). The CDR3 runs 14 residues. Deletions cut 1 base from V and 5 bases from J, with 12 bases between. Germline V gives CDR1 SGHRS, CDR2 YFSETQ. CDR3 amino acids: CASSLLGRTETQYF. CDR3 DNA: TGCGCCAGCAGCTTGCTGGGGCGTACGGAGACCCAGTACTTC. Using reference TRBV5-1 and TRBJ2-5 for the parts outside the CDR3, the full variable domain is KAGVTQTPRYLIKTRGQQVTLSCSPISGHRSVSWYQQTPGQGLQFLFEYFSETQRNKGNFPGRFSGRQFSNSRSEMNVSTLELGDSALYLCASSLLGRTETQYFGPGTRLLVL.

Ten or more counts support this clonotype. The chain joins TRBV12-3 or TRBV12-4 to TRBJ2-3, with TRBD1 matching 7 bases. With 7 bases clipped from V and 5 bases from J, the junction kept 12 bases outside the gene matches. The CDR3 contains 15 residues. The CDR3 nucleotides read TGTGCCAGCACCTTTATGGGGACAGCAGGAGATACGCAGTATTTT. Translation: CASTFMGTAGDTQYF.

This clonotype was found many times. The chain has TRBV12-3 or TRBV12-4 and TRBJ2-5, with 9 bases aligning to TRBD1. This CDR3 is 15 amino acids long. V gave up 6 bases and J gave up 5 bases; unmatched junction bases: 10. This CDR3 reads CASRTGTGLLETQYF. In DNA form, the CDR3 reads TGTGCCAGCAGGACGGGGACAGGGTTATTGGAGACCCAGTACTTC.

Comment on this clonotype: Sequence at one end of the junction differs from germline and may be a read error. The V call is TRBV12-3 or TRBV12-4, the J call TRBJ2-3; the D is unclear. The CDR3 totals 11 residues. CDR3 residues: CANSFTDTQYF. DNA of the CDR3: TGTGCCAACAGTTTCACAGATACACAGTATTTT.

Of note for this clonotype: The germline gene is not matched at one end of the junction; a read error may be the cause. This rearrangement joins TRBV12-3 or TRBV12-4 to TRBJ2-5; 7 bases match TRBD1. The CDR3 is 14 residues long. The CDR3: CVSNRQGDLETQYF. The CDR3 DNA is TGTGTCAGCAATCGACAGGGAGATTTGGAGACCCAGTACTTC.

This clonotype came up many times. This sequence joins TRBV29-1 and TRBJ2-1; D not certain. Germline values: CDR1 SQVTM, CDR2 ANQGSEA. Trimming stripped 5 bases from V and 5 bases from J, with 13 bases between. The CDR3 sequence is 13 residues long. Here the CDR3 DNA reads TGCAGCGTTCATTCCCGCAACCACAATGAGCAGTTCTTC. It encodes CSVHSRNHNEQFF.

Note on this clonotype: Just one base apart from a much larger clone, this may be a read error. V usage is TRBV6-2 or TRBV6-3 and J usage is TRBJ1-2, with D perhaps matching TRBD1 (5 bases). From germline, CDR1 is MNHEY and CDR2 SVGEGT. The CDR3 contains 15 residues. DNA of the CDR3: TGTGCCAGCGGGGATCCGGGACGGCTAAAATATGGCTACGCCTTC. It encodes CASGDPGRLKYGYAF.

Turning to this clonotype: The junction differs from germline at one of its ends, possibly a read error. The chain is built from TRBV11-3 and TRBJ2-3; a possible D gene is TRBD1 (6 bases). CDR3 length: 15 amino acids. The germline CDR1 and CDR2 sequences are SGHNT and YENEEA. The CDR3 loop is CATSLQGVGTDTQYF. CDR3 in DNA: TGTGCCACCAGCCTACAGGGTGTGGGGACAGATACGCAGTATTTT.

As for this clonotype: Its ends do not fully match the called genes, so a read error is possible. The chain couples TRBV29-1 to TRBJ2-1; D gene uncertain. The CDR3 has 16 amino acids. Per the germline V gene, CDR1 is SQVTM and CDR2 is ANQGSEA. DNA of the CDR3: TGCAGCGTTGAAGATCCTAGAGGTAGCTCCTACAATAAGCAGTTCTTC. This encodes CSVEDPRGSSYNKQFF.

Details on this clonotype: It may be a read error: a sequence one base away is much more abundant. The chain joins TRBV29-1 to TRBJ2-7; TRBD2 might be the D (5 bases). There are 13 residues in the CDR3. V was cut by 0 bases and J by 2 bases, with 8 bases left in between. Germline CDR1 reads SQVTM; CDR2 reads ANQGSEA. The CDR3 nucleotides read TGCAGCGTTGAAGATCGGAGGACCTACGAGCAGTACTTC. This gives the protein CSVEDRRTYEQYF.

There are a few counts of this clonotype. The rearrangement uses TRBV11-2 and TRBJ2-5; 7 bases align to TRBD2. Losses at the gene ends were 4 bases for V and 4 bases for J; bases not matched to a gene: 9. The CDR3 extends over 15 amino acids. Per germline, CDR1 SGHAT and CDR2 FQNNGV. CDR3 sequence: CASSWPGGGGETQYF. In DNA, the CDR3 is TGTGCCAGCAGCTGGCCCGGTGGGGGGGGAGAGACCCAGTACTTC.

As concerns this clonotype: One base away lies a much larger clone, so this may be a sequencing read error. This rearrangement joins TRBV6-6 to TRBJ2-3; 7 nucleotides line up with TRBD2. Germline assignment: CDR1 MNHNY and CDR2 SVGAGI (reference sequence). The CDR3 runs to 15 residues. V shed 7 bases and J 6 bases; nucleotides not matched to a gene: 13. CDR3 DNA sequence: TGTGCCAGCACCCCGGGCGGGAGCGCTACTGATACGCAGTATTTT. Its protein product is CASTPGGSATDTQYF.